This TCR beta chain was captured by sequencing in a study of shared clonotypes between healthy human individuals. Adult donors, all healthy and HIV-negative, had no recent acute infections or vaccinations. The CDR3 spans 15 residues. V lost 5 bases to trimming and J lost 0 bases, with 10 bases between them. Germline CDR1 is MNHEY and CDR2 is SVGAGI. Findings and limits, study-wide: Non-shared clonotypes were found to have lower generation probabilities than the clonotypes that were shared by all four of the sorted-subset donors.

Investigators spread the genomic DNA of each subset evenly over several immunoSEQ plates. Sorted subsets were amplified in replicate PCRs using 150 to 250 ng DNA, about 30,000 T cell genomes. Sequencing was performed with immunoSEQ multiplex PCR; in TCRdb, only in-frame clones are kept and a portion is missing. The sample lists some 1.4 million clones; roughly 96% were seen once. This clone appeared a single time. Its specificity is unknown. Material: naive CD4+ T cells sorted from blood. Subset defined: CD45RA+ positively selected. This clonotype was obtained from a man aged 25 to 45 in good health. The V and J genes are TRBV6-5 and TRBJ2-2; no clear D gene. The CDR3 sequence is CASSRKFANTGELFF. CDR3 DNA: TGTGCCAGCAGTAGAAAATTTGCGAACACCGGGGAGCTGTTTTTT.